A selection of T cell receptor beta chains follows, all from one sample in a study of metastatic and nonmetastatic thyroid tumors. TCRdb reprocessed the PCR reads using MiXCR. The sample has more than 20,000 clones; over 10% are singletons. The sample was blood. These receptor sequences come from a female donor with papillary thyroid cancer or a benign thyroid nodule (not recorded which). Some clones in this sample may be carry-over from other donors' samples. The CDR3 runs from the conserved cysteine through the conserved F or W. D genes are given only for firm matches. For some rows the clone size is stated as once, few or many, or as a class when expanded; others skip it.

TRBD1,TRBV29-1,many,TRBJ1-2,TGCAGCGTTGGAGGACAGGGGCTTGGCTATGGCTACACCTTC,CSVGGQGLGYGYTF
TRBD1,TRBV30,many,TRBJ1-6,TGTGCCTCCTCAAGGGAAGGGGGCGCGAATTCACCCCTCCACTTT,CASSREGGANSPLHF
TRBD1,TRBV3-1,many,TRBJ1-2,TGTGCCAGCAGCCAAGCGAGGGGCGGGACAGGGACTTATGGCTACACCTTC,CASSQARGGTGTYGYTF
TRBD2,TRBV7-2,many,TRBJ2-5,TGTGCCAGCAGCAAAGGACTAGCGGGAGGAGAGACCCAGTACTTC,CASSKGLAGGETQYF
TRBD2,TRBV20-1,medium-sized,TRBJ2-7,TGCAGTGCTAGATCTCTAGCGGGGGGTTTCTACGAGCAGTACTTC,CSARSLAGGFYEQYF
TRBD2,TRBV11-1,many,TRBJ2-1,TGTGCCAGCAGCTTACGCCGACCTAGCGGACCTAACAATGAGCAGTTCTTC,CASSLRRPSGPNNEQFF
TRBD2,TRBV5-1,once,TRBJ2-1,TGCGCCAGCAGATTGGTCCCCGGGACTAGCGGACTCGAGCAGCTCTTC,CASRLVPGTSGLEQLF
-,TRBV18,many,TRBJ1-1,TGTGCCAGCTCACCGGGGGTGAACACTGAAGCTTTCTTT,CASSPGVNTEAFF
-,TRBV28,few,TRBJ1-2,TGTGCCAGCAGTCAGAGCCTCCGGGAAAACTATGGCTACACCTTC,CASSQSLRENYGYTF
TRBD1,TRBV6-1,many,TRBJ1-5,TGTGCCAGCAGTCCGTCGGACAGGGCTCAGCCCCAGCATTTT,CASSPSDRAQPQHF
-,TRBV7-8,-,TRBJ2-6,TGTGCCAGCAGCCCCCAACCCTCTGGTTCCAACGTCCTGACTTTC,CASSPQPSGSNVLTF
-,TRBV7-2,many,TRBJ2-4,TGTGCCAGCGGATTTAGCGGAGTAGCCAAAAACATTCAGTACTTC,CASGFSGVAKNIQYF
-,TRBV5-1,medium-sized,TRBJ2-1,TGCGCCAGCAGCCCCGGACTTTACGGGGCCAACAATGAGCAGTTCTTC,CASSPGLYGANNEQFF
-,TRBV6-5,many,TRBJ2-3,TGTGCCAGCAGTTATCTCGGCGCGAGGGATACGCAGTATTTT,CASSYLGARDTQYF
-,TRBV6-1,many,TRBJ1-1,TGTGCCACCCGTAGGGCTGGGAACACTGAAGCTTTCTTT,CATRRAGNTEAFF
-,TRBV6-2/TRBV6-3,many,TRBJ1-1,TGTGCCAGCAGTTACGGATCGGGGTACACTGAAGCTTTCTTT,CASSYGSGYTEAFF
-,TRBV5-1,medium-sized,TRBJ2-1,TGCGCCAGCAGCTTCTATTCCGGGACTTCAAATGAGCAGTTCTTC,CASSFYSGTSNEQFF
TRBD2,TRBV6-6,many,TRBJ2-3,TGTGCCAGCAGGCGACCTAGCGGGAGGGCATTAAGAGATACGCAGTATTTT,CASRRPSGRALRDTQYF
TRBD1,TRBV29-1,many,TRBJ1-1,TGCAGCGTTGAACAGGGGGGCCCTTTCCGAGCTTTCTTT,CSVEQGGPFRAFF
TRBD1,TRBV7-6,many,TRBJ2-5,TGTGCCAGCAGCTCCCGGACAGGGCCCACGGAGACCCAGTACTTC,CASSSRTGPTETQYF
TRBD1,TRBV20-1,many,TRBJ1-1,TGCAGTGTTCAGGGGGACACTGAAGCTTTCTTT,CSVQGDTEAFF
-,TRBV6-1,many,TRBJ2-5,TGTGCCAGCAGGCGACACCTGCTTAAAGAGACCCAGTACTTC,CASRRHLLKETQYF
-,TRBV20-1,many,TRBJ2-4,TGCAGTGCTAGGGCGATTTTACTAGCCAAAAACATTCAGTACTTC,CSARAILLAKNIQYF
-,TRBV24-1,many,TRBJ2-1,TGTGCCACCAGTGGTTCGGACAGATCTCCGTTCTTC,CATSGSDRSPFF
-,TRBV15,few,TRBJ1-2,TGTGCCAACAGCAGAGATTGGGGGGAAGGTAACTATGGCTACACCTTC,CANSRDWGEGNYGYTF
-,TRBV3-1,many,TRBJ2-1,TGTGCCAGCAGCCAAGTGTCTAGAGATCGGTTCTTC,CASSQVSRDRFF
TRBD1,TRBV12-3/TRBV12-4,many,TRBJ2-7,TGTGCCAGCAGTTTAGGGGACAGACCCGCCTACGAGCAGTACTTC,CASSLGDRPAYEQYF
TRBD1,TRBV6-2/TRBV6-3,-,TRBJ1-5,TGTGCCGGCAGTTACTCAGGACAGGGGCGCAATCATCCCCAGCATTTT,CAGSYSGQGRNHPQHF
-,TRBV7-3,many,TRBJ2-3,TGTGCCAGCAGCTTAACGTTGGTCGGATCTACACTCCGAGATACGCAGTATTTT,CASSLTLVGSTLRDTQYF
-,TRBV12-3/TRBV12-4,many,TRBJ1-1,TGTGCCAGCAGTTTCCGATTAGTCGGTGCTTTCTTT,CASSFRLVGAFF
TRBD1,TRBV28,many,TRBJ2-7,TGTGCCAGCCGGATGACGGGACAGGGTAAAGACGAGCAGTACTTC,CASRMTGQGKDEQYF
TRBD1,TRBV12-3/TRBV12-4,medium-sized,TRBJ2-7,TGTGCCAGCAGTTTAGTATCGTGGGGACAGGAGGCCTACGAGCAGTACTTC,CASSLVSWGQEAYEQYF
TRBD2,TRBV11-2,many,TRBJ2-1,TGTGCCAGCAGCTTAGATCGGGGGGGAGAGCAGTTCTTC,CASSLDRGGEQFF
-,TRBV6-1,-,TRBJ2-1,TGTGCCAGCAGTGAGAAGACAGTCCAGTTCTTC,CASSEKTVQFF
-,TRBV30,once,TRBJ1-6,TGTGCCTTTCTCCCTGGGGGGTTTGATGCACCCCTCCACTTT,CAFLPGGFDAPLHF
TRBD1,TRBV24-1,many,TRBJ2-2,TGTGCCACCAGTAGGACAGGGAAGAACGGGGAGCTGTTTTTT,CATSRTGKNGELFF
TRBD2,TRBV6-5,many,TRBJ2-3,TGTGCCAGCAGTTACCTACCGACTAGCGTTTACACAGATACGCAGTATTTT,CASSYLPTSVYTDTQYF